In its sample, the clone carrying this TCR beta chain was seen a few times. Its specificity is not known. This specimen comes from a study of beta chain features in type 1 diabetes. Points from the study as a whole: TCRB CDR3s were moderately but significantly shorter in Type 1 diabetes patients in all four CD4+ subsets. Patients with type 1 diabetes carried fewer insertions and had more deletions at their VDJ junctions.

The CDR3 length is 14 residues. The V gene end was trimmed by 4 bases and the J gene end by 9 bases; junction bases not matched to a gene: 6. Germline V gene lookup returns CDR1 MNHEY and CDR2 SMNVEV (reference sequence). Every isolated RNA sample was fully reverse transcribed, so sequencing captured expressed TCRB transcripts. TCRdb's copy holds only in-frame clones and misses some; the assay was immunoSEQ multiplex PCR. The sample includes a few hundred thousand clones, roughly 13% of them seen just once. This chain links TRBV27 with TRBJ2-4; TRBD1 aligns across 10 bases. This TCR was sampled from a woman under 30 with type 1 diabetes. Sequencing was performed on naive CD4+ T cells from blood. CDR3 protein: CASSSRDRGGIQYF. The CDR3 DNA reads TGTGCCAGCAGTTCAAGGGACAGGGGCGGCATTCAGTACTTC.